This is a list of T cell receptor beta chains from one sample in a study of T cells expressing NK-cell markers. No DNA is given; TCRdb re-called the 5' RACE reads and lists each CDR3 protein once. This repertoire includes some 280,000 distinct CDR3 sequences. Specimen: blood T cells: a sorted CD56 or NKG2C T cell subset, CD4+ or CD8+ T cells, or bulk PBMC T cells (not recorded which). Every receptor here comes from a man between 18 and 35 years old in good health. Each CDR3 is given with its conserved first and last residue.

V	J	CDR3
TRBV15	TRBJ2-1	CATSPAGRVTYNEQFF
TRBV5-6	TRBJ2-3	CASSVAGEYTDTQYF
TRBV27	TRBJ2-1	CASSLRGTGGQFF
TRBV20-1	TRBJ2-1	CSARPSAVKNNEQFF
TRBV7-6	TRBJ1-6	CASSGRGQGLGPLHF
TRBV20-1	TRBJ1-6	CSASQGDNSPLHF
TRBV5-6	TRBJ1-2	CASSLVGGYGYTF
TRBV6-2/TRBV6-3	TRBJ1-5	CAGGSSGGPQHF
TRBV12-3/TRBV12-4	TRBJ1-1	CASSLLESTEAFF
TRBV30	TRBJ1-2	CAGGQGKLANYGYTF
TRBV5-1	TRBJ2-1	CASSFPGGVNEQFF
TRBV15	TRBJ1-1	CATSIEGGLVNTEAFF
TRBV6-2/TRBV6-3	TRBJ2-1	CATETGGRFYNEQFF
TRBV20-1	TRBJ1-2	CSASPRNYGYTF
TRBV6-5	TRBJ2-1	CASSYVRTGLEQFF
TRBV15	TRBJ2-1	CATQLGGPNSYNEQFF
TRBV7-8	TRBJ2-1	CASSLSGGAQFF
TRBV19	TRBJ2-4	CASNPNWVSGLAKNIQYF
TRBV9	TRBJ2-2	CASSIAGGPTGELFF
TRBV15	TRBJ1-3	CATSRDRGRLSGNTIYF
TRBV12-3/TRBV12-4	TRBJ2-3	CASSVKVMQYF
TRBV12-3/TRBV12-4	TRBJ1-1	CASSFIRGGWSTEAFF
TRBV2	TRBJ2-1	CASSKVISYNEQFF
TRBV29-1	TRBJ2-7	CSVATGLTYEQYF
TRBV5-1	TRBJ2-5	CASSNQLAGEETQYF